A selection of T cell receptor beta chains follows, all from one sample in a study of cytomegalovirus exposure and HLA in healthy donors. Some clones are missing from TCRdb's copy, which holds only in-frame ones; the method was immunoSEQ multiplex PCR. The sample gives 85,000 to 120,000 clones, roughly four fifths of which show up once; 1.6% is in the top ten. Material for sequencing was PBMCs. Receptors were obtained from a man aged 50 to 59 in good health and CMV-seronegative. CDR3s include the opening cysteine and the closing phenylalanine or tryptophan. A D gene is named only where the DNA matches it firmly. Clone sizes are given selectively: once, few, many, or a class where the clone is expanded.

>TRBJ2-3|NA|NA|TRBV12-5|13
CASSPKGADTQYF
TGTGCTAGTAGCCCCAAGGGGGCAGATACGCAGTATTTT
>TRBJ1-2|NA|NA|TRBV28|12
CASSSTGYGYTF
TGTGCCAGCAGTTCCACAGGGTACGGCTACACCTTC
>TRBJ1-1|TRBD1|NA|TRBV4-1|15
CASSQAGTANSEAFF
TGCGCCAGCAGCCAAGCCGGGACAGCAAACAGTGAAGCTTTCTTT
>TRBJ2-3|TRBD1|few|TRBV25-1|16
CASSALTGGVRDTQYF
TGTGCCAGCAGTGCCTTAACAGGGGGAGTCAGAGATACGCAGTATTTT
>TRBJ1-1|NA|NA|TRBV19|13
CASKRQRYTEAFF
TGTGCCAGTAAGCGACAGAGATACACTGAAGCTTTCTTT
>TRBJ2-7|TRBD1|NA|TRBV4-2|16
CASSQVTGQAGYEQYF
TGTGCCAGCAGCCAAGTAACGGGACAGGCAGGGTACGAGCAGTACTTC
>TRBJ1-5|NA|once|TRBV28|16
CASITLRAGGNQPQHF
TGTGCCAGCATTACTCTTAGGGCCGGGGGAAATCAGCCCCAGCATTTT
>TRBJ1-1|NA|NA|TRBV4-2|12
CASSQDWREAFF
TGTGCCAGCAGCCAAGATTGGAGAGAAGCTTTCTTT
>TRBJ2-5|NA|NA|TRBV7-3|14
CASSLGGGRETQYF
TGTGCCAGCAGCTTAGGAGGGGGCAGAGAGACCCAGTACTTC
>TRBJ1-4|TRBD1|NA|TRBV11-2|15
CASSFGDRGDEKLFF
TGTGCCAGCAGCTTCGGGGACAGGGGAGATGAAAAACTGTTTTTT
>TRBJ1-6|TRBD1|NA|TRBV7-6|15
CASSLARGRNSPLHF
TGTGCCAGCAGCTTAGCCAGGGGGCGAAATTCACCCCTCCACTTT
>TRBJ1-2|NA|NA|TRBV7-2|14
CASSLDQGNYGYTF
TGTGCCAGCAGCTTAGACCAGGGGAACTATGGCTACACCTTC
>TRBJ2-3|NA|NA|TRBV10-2|14
CASKQGIGTDTQYF
TGCGCCAGTAAACAGGGCATCGGCACAGATACGCAGTATTTT
>TRBJ1-5|NA|NA|TRBV7-8|16
CASSLRTDGRDQPQHF
TGTGCCAGCAGCCTAAGGACAGACGGGAGGGATCAGCCCCAGCATTTT
>TRBJ1-2|TRBD1|NA|TRBV6-6|13
CASSPDRGYGYTF
TGTGCCAGCAGTCCCGACAGGGGCTATGGCTACACCTTC
>TRBJ2-5|NA|once|TRBV19|15
CASSIRRQTQETQYF
TGTGCCAGTAGTATAAGGAGGCAGACCCAAGAGACCCAGTACTTC
>TRBJ1-2|NA|few|TRBV4-1|15
CASSQPQIGAYGYTF
TGCGCCAGCAGCCAACCCCAGATAGGGGCTTATGGCTACACCTTC
>TRBJ1-6|NA|NA|TRBV5-1|15
CASGSGGSYNSPLHF
TGCGCCAGCGGGTCCGGGGGCTCCTATAATTCACCCCTCCACTTT
>TRBJ1-2|TRBD1|NA|TRBV30|13
CAQVRGLEKGYTF
TGTGCCCAAGTCAGGGGGCTGGAAAAGGGCTACACCTTC
>TRBJ2-2|NA|NA|TRBV5-4|16
CASSSGFSSNTGGLFF
TGTGCCAGCAGCTCGGGGTTTAGCTCGAACACCGGGGGGCTGTTTTTT
>TRBJ1-5|TRBD1|NA|TRBV11-2|14
CASSLNDRDQPQHF
TGTGCCAGCAGCTTAAACGACAGGGATCAGCCCCAGCATTTT
>TRBJ1-2|TRBD1|NA|TRBV4-1|16
CASSQGQGGLLDGYTF
TGCGCCAGCAGCCAAGGCCAGGGGGGACTGCTGGATGGCTACACCTTC
>TRBJ2-5|TRBD2|NA|TRBV9|16
CASSPGIAGGQETQYF
TGTGCCAGCAGCCCCGGGATAGCGGGGGGGCAAGAGACCCAGTACTTC
>TRBJ1-5|NA|few|TRBV6-4|13
CASSVGLGQPQHF
TGTGCCAGCAGTGTCGGGTTAGGTCAGCCCCAGCATTTT
>TRBJ2-3|NA|NA|TRBV7-9|14
CASSPQPTTDTQYF
TGTGCCAGCAGCCCGCAACCGACTACAGATACGCAGTATTTT
>TRBJ1-2|NA|NA|TRBV28|15
CASSFGGLSNYGYTF
TGTGCCAGCAGTTTCGGTGGGCTCTCTAACTATGGCTACACCTTC
>TRBJ1-2|NA|NA|TRBV5-1|14
CASSLDRSAGGYTF
TGCGCCAGCAGCTTGGACAGGTCCGCGGGAGGCTACACCTTC
>TRBJ1-2|TRBD1|NA|TRBV19|15
CASTPAGGGNYGYTF
TGTGCCAGTACTCCAGCAGGGGGCGGGAACTATGGCTACACCTTC
>TRBJ1-2|TRBD1|NA|TRBV6-5|16
CASSYRGRAGDIGYTF
TGTGCCAGCAGTTATAGGGGGCGGGCAGGGGATATTGGCTACACCTTC
>TRBJ1-1|NA|NA|TRBV29-1|14
CSVEVSGGNTEAFF
TGCAGCGTTGAAGTTTCCGGGGGGAACACTGAAGCTTTCTTT
>TRBJ2-7|TRBD1|NA|TRBV27|14
CATKRERGLYEQYF
TGTGCCACCAAGAGGGAAAGGGGGCTCTACGAGCAGTACTTC
>TRBJ1-5|NA|few|TRBV5-1|14
CASSLAGDNQPQHF
TGCGCCAGCAGCTTGGCAGGGGACAATCAGCCCCAGCATTTT
>TRBJ2-7|NA|NA|TRBV4-1|16
CASSQVLSPGTYEQYF
TGCGCCAGCAGCCAAGTTCTCTCTCCAGGGACCTACGAGCAGTACTTC
>TRBJ2-7|NA|NA|TRBV7-2|15
CASSFSQGFSYEQYF
TGTGCCAGCAGCTTCAGTCAGGGGTTTTCTTACGAGCAGTACTTC
>TRBJ2-3|TRBD2|NA|TRBV5-1|14
CASSFGGGTDTQYF
TGCGCCAGCAGTTTTGGGGGGGGCACAGATACGCAGTATTTT
>TRBJ1-3|NA|medium-sized|TRBV30|14
CAWSERGSGNTIYF
TGTGCCTGGAGTGAAAGGGGAAGTGGAAACACCATATATTTT
>TRBJ1-4|TRBD1|NA|TRBV5-1|14
CASSVGQGNEKLFF
TGCGCCAGCAGCGTGGGACAGGGGAATGAAAAACTGTTTTTT
>TRBJ2-1|TRBD2|NA|TRBV29-1|14
CSVEGMGGDNEQFF
TGCAGCGTTGAAGGTATGGGAGGGGACAATGAGCAGTTCTTC
>TRBJ1-6|NA|NA|TRBV28|15
CASSDQTGADSPLHF
TGTGCCAGCAGTGACCAGACGGGTGCGGATTCACCCCTCCACTTT
>TRBJ2-3|NA|NA|TRBV5-1|14
CASSAYRDTDTQYF
TGCGCCAGCAGCGCTTACAGGGACACAGATACGCAGTATTTT
>TRBJ1-1|TRBD1|NA|TRBV28|15
CASRPFGTENTEAFF
TGTGCCAGCAGACCCTTTGGGACAGAGAACACTGAAGCTTTCTTT
>TRBJ2-2|NA|NA|TRBV5-1|12
CASSQNTGELFF
TGCGCCAGCAGCCAGAACACCGGGGAGCTGTTTTTT
>TRBJ2-3|NA|NA|TRBV6-6|12
CATRSTADTQYF
TGTGCCACCCGATCGACTGCAGATACGCAGTATTTT
>TRBJ1-1|TRBD1|few|TRBV6-1|15
CASRTRQGGWPEAFF
TGTGCCAGCAGGACAAGACAGGGGGGGTGGCCTGAAGCTTTCTTT
>TRBJ1-6|NA|few|TRBV6-4|14
CASSDSSHNSPLHF
TGTGCCAGCAGTGACTCGAGCCATAATTCACCCCTCCACTTT
>TRBJ2-5|TRBD1|NA|TRBV5-6|14
CASSSQGVRETQYF
TGTGCCAGCAGCTCCCAGGGGGTCCGGGAGACCCAGTACTTC
>TRBJ1-2|NA|NA|TRBV11-2|13
CASSLTTGYGYTF
TGTGCCAGCAGCCTAACGACGGGGTACGGCTACACCTTC
>TRBJ2-2|NA|NA|TRBV6-1|15
CASSEAVLDTGELFF
TGTGCCAGCAGTGAAGCGGTCCTAGACACCGGGGAGCTGTTTTTT
>TRBJ1-5|TRBD1|NA|TRBV7-8|13
CASSRDREQPQHF
TGTGCCAGCAGCCGGGACAGGGAACAGCCCCAGCATTTT
>TRBJ1-4|TRBD1|few|TRBV7-2|15
CASSLWGQGGEKLFF
TGTGCCAGCAGCTTATGGGGACAGGGTGGGGAAAAACTGTTTTTT
>TRBJ1-4|TRBD1|once|TRBV2|12
CATSTGAEKLFF
TGTGCCACGTCGACAGGGGCTGAAAAACTGTTTTTT
>TRBJ1-5|NA|NA|TRBV19|14
CASSPREGNQPQHF
TGTGCCAGTAGTCCCAGGGAGGGCAATCAGCCCCAGCATTTT
>TRBJ1-3|NA|NA|TRBV27|13
CASSWGVGNTIYF
TGTGCCAGCAGTTGGGGGGTCGGAAACACCATATATTTT
>TRBJ1-2|NA|NA|TRBV7-8|19
CASSLAWGGETTYTYGYTF
TGTGCCAGCAGCTTAGCGTGGGGGGGGGAAACGACGTACACATATGGCTACACCTTC
>TRBJ1-1|TRBD1|NA|TRBV19|15
CASSSGTEMNTEAFF
TGTGCCAGTAGTAGCGGGACAGAGATGAACACTGAAGCTTTCTTT
>TRBJ1-4|NA|NA|TRBV6-1|12
CAGWSGKEKLFF
TGTGCCGGATGGAGCGGGAAGGAAAAACTGTTTTTT
>TRBJ2-3|TRBD1|NA|TRBV2|14
CASLRTGYTDTQYF
TGTGCCAGCCTTAGGACAGGATACACAGATACGCAGTATTTT
>TRBJ1-2|NA|NA|TRBV5-6|14
CASSLVRQGYGYTF
TGTGCCAGCAGCTTGGTTCGGCAGGGCTATGGCTACACCTTC
>TRBJ1-5|NA|NA|TRBV29-1|12
CSVITGNQPQHF
TGCAGCGTTATCACGGGAAATCAGCCCCAGCATTTT